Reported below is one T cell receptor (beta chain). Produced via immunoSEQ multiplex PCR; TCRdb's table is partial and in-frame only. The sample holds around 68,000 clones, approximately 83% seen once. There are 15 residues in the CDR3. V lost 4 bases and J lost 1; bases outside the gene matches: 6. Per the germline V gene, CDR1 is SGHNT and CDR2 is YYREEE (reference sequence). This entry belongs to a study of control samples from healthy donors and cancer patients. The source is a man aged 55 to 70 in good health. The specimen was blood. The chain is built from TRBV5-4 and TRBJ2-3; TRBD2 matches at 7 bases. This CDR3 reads CASSQRESGTDTQYF. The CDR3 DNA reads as TGTGCCAGCAGCCAGCGGGAATCGGGCACAGATACGCAGTATTTT.